Following are 10 T cell receptor beta chains from one sample sequenced in a study of T cell repertoires in cytomegalovirus infection. Each CDR3 protein is one row after TCRdb ran MiXCR on the reads. The sample lists some 390,000 distinct CDR3 sequences; 15% to 20% were seen once. Sequenced sample: PBMCs. Receptors were obtained from a human donor in good health (CMV status not recorded). Some clones in this sample may be carry-over from other donors' samples.

This clonotype has at least ten counts. V usage is TRBV18 and J usage is TRBJ2-3, with 7 bases that match TRBD2. The CDR3 is 14 amino acids. Germline V CDR1 and CDR2: KGHSH, LQKENI. The V and J ends lost 3 bases and 4 bases, in that order; junction bases with no gene match: 4. CDR3 nucleotides: TGTGCCAGCTCACCTGGACTAGACGCAGATACGCAGTATTTT. As protein: CASSPGLDADTQYF.

The CDR3, as DNA: TGTGCCAGCTCAAATTCTCAGGGGAACACTGAAGCTTTCTTT. Protein: CASSNSQGNTEAFF. V and J are TRBV18 and TRBJ1-1; tentatively, D is TRBD1 (5 bases). The CDR3 length is 14 residues. CDR1 and CDR2 from the germline V gene are KGHSH and LQKENI. V was clipped by 5 bases and J by 1 base, with 11 bases between them.

This clonotype occurred a few times. This chain links TRBV10-3 with TRBJ2-5; D remains unclear. The CDR3 contains 13 residues. V was pared by 4 bases and J by 1 base, with 7 bases between. The germline CDR1 and CDR2 sequences are ENHRY and SYGVKD. CDR3 protein: CAISVSSQETQYF. Written as DNA, the CDR3 is TGTGCCATCAGTGTTTCCAGCCAAGAGACCCAGTACTTC.

V and J are TRBV20-1 and TRBJ2-1; D may be TRBD1 or TRBD2 (5 bases each). Between the trimmed V and J ends, which lost 0 bases and 0 bases, there was a span of 12 bases. CDR3 length: 16 amino acids. Germline assignment: CDR1 DFQATT and CDR2 SNEGSKA (reference sequence). CDR3 sequence reads: CSARDRWGNSYNEQFF. CDR3 nucleotide sequence: TGCAGTGCTAGAGATAGATGGGGGAACTCCTACAATGAGCAGTTCTTC.

This clonotype has at least ten counts. J is TRBJ2-3 and V is TRBV29-1; the D is unclear. Trimming pared 5 bases from V and 3 bases from J, leaving 9 bases between. CDR1 and CDR2 (germline): SQVTM, ANQGSEA. This CDR3 has 12 amino acids. The CDR3 sequence is CSVRVQTDTQYF. The CDR3 nucleotides are TGCAGCGTTCGTGTCCAAACAGATACGCAGTATTTT.

This clonotype has only a few counts. The chain joins TRBV7-8 to TRBJ2-6; TRBD2 might be the D (7 bases). Trimming removed 3 bases at V and 3 bases at J, with 15 bases between. The CDR3 is 17 residues long. From germline, CDR1 is SGHVS and CDR2 FQNEAQ. In nucleotides, the CDR3 is TGTGCCAGCAGCTTCCCTCGGGGGGCGGGTGGGGCCAACGTCCTGACTTTC. This codes for CASSFPRGAGGANVLTF.

This clonotype was detected a few times. The chain combines TRBV18 with TRBJ2-5; 8 bases line up with TRBD2. Germline V gene sequence: CDR1 KGHSH, CDR2 LQKENI. V lost 3 bases and J lost 5; bases outside the gene matches: 11. This CDR3 spans 16 amino acids. CDR3 region: CASSPQKSGSGETQYF. The CDR3 nucleotides read TGTGCCAGCTCACCCCAGAAGAGCGGGAGCGGGGAGACCCAGTACTTC.

This chain connects TRBV19 to TRBJ2-7; D is possibly TRBD2 (6 bases). Germline values: CDR1 LNHDA, CDR2 SQIVND (reference sequence). The CDR3 contains 13 residues. The germline V and J ends were trimmed by 7 bases and 3 bases, with 13 bases remaining between them. This CDR3 reads CASTRGVGYEQYF. CDR3 nucleotide sequence: TGTGCCAGTACCCGCGGGGTGGGCTACGAGCAGTACTTC.

V is TRBV3-1 and J is TRBJ1-1, with 7 bases that match TRBD1. The CDR3 has 14 amino acids. Germline loops: CDR1 LGHDT, CDR2 YNNKEL (reference sequence). J gave up 5 bases and V 3 bases, and 6 bases lay outside the gene matches. The CDR3 DNA sequence: TGTGCCAGCAGCCAGACAGGGAGTTGGACTGAAGCTTTCTTT. Its translation is CASSQTGSWTEAFF.

V usage is TRBV20-1 and J usage is TRBJ2-7; TRBD1 or TRBD2 may be the D gene (5 bases each). Germline V gene data show CDR1 as DFQATT and CDR2 as SNEGSKA (reference sequence). The CDR3 loop spans 14 amino acids. V was shortened by 5 bases and J by 0 bases, with 14 bases between the two germline ends. The CDR3 loop reads CSAPGRPSSYEQYF. The CDR3 DNA is TGCAGTGCTCCGGGACGTCCGAGCTCCTACGAGCAGTACTTC.